This T cell receptor beta chain derives from a study of radiotherapy plus CTLA-4 blockade in lung cancer. Study-wide results and caveats: Best predicting response, reportedly, were early blood T cell clone dynamics, with interferon-beta. TCR clones originating in tumors grew in number in blood after radiotherapy plus ipilimumab.

Notes on this clone: Its specificity is not known.

The study treated chemo-refractory metastatic non-small-cell lung cancer patients with focal radiation plus ipilimumab CTLA-4 blockade. V was cut by 4 bases and J by 1 base, with 11 bases left in between. The germline gives CDR1 SGHRS, CDR2 YFSETQ. The CDR3 length is 14 residues. TCRdb's table, derived via immunoSEQ multiplex PCR, lists solely in-frame clones and lacks some. The sample shows some 50,000 clones, approximately 80% of them seen only once. This sequence was found in a human donor with non-small cell lung cancer who had a partial response to radiotherapy plus ipilimumab. The chain is built from TRBV5-1 and TRBJ1-1; possibly TRBD1 for D (6 bases). The source was peripheral blood, collected from a patient treated with radiotherapy plus ipilimumab. This CDR3 reads CASSRTDPNTEAFF. The CDR3 DNA reads TGCGCCAGCAGCAGGACAGATCCGAACACTGAAGCTTTCTTT. Combining the CDR3 with reference TRBV5-1 and TRBJ1-1 gives the whole variable domain KAGVTQTPRYLIKTRGQQVTLSCSPISGHRSVSWYQQTPGQGLQFLFEYFSETQRNKGNFPGRFSGRQFSNSRSEMNVSTLELGDSALYLCASSRTDPNTEAFFGQGTRLTVV.